This T cell receptor (beta chain) was obtained from a study of cytomegalovirus exposure and HLA in healthy donors. Study at large: Among the roughly 400 genotyped donors, approximately 82% were placed in the Caucasian-associated ancestry cluster. Whole-study findings and limits: The classifier, whose performance was assessed in both the original and validation cohorts, reportedly diagnosed cytomegalovirus status with high specificity and sensitivity. An analysis that was carried out later associated 16,951 TCR beta sequences with HLA alleles at 0.05 false discovery rate.

The CDR3 has 13 residues. V was clipped by 5 bases and J by 6 bases, with 10 bases between them. Germline assignment: CDR1 SGHDN and CDR2 FVKESK. Worth noting for this clone: Its antigen is as yet unknown.

A multiplex PCR was run with 60 Vbeta primers and 13 Jbeta primers. Sequencing used immunoSEQ multiplex PCR; TCRdb keeps in-frame clones, though not all of them. The sample yields around 220,000 clones, roughly 85% seen once. Healthy bone marrow donors supplied every sample. The chain employs TRBV14 and TRBJ2-2, with a possible D match to TRBD1 (5 bases). This sequence was found in a young man in good health and CMV-seronegative. Sequenced: PBMCs. This CDR3 is CASSKQAPGELFF. The CDR3 DNA is TGTGCCAGCAGCAAACAGGCGCCCGGGGAGCTGTTTTTT.